This is a list of T cell receptor beta chains from one sample in a study of OX40 agonist ivuxolimab in advanced cancers. Repertoires were generated with immunoSEQ multiplex PCR, while TCRdb's copy carries only in-frame clones and drops some. This table has 35,000 or so clones, less than 90% appearing once. This specimen consisted of CD4+ or CD8+ T cells sorted from blood, obtained in a trial of the OX40 agonist ivuxolimab. The origin of the receptors is an adult with an advanced solid tumor such as melanoma, head and neck, liver or kidney cancer. Each CDR3 is given with its conserved first and last residue. The order of the fields is D gene, J gene, V gene, clone size, CDR3 protein, CDR3 DNA. A D gene is named only where the DNA matches it firmly. Clone size is given for some rows only: seen once, a few or many times, or a class if the clone is expanded.

-	TRBJ2-7	TRBV2	-	CASSATYEQYF	TGTGCCAGCAGCGCCACTTATGAGCAGTACTTC
-	TRBJ1-2	TRBV10-3	-	CAISEDSNYGYTF	TGTGCCATCAGTGAGGACAGTAACTATGGCTACACCTTC
-	TRBJ2-2	TRBV29-1	once	CSVERTANTGELFF	TGCAGCGTTGAACGCACCGCGAACACCGGGGAGCTGTTTTTT
-	TRBJ2-7	TRBV7-7	-	CASSLGTESSYEQYF	TGTGCCAGCAGCTTAGGGACAGAGAGCTCCTACGAGCAGTACTTC
-	TRBJ1-1	TRBV4-1	once	CASRPPGTEAFF	TGCGCCAGCAGGCCTCCCGGCACTGAAGCTTTCTTT
-	TRBJ2-2	TRBV27	-	CASSLSFTGELFF	TGTGCCAGCAGTTTGAGTTTCACCGGGGAGCTGTTTTTT
-	TRBJ1-2	TRBV7-9	-	CASTPPGGVGDGYTF	TGTGCCAGCACCCCGCCGGGGGGCGTCGGGGATGGCTACACCTTC
-	TRBJ2-1	TRBV9	-	CASSAEYARSYNEQFF	TGTGCCAGCAGCGCCGAGTACGCCCGCTCCTACAATGAGCAGTTCTTC
-	TRBJ2-7	TRBV18	-	CASSPRVGSTYEQYF	TGTGCCAGCTCACCCCGTGTTGGGTCTACCTACGAGCAGTACTTC
-	TRBJ2-3	TRBV9	-	CASSVASDDTQYF	TGTGCCAGCAGCGTAGCTAGCGACGATACGCAGTATTTT
-	TRBJ1-1	TRBV9	-	CASSSRGNTEAFF	TGTGCCAGCAGCTCCCGTGGGAACACTGAAGCTTTCTTT
-	TRBJ2-1	TRBV7-6	-	CASSLEGASYNEQFF	TGTGCCAGCAGCTTAGAGGGCGCCTCCTACAATGAGCAGTTCTTC
-	TRBJ2-7	TRBV5-6	-	CASSSRTDSYEQYF	TGTGCCAGCAGCTCTAGGACAGATTCCTACGAGCAGTACTTC
-	TRBJ2-7	TRBV10-3	-	CATKDINYEQYF	TGTGCCACAAAAGACATTAACTACGAGCAGTACTTC
TRBD1	TRBJ1-1	TRBV7-8	-	CASSSQQGAGAFF	TGTGCCAGCAGCTCCCAACAGGGGGCGGGAGCTTTCTTT
-	TRBJ2-3	TRBV18	-	CASQPSESTDTQYF	TGTGCCAGCCAGCCTAGCGAAAGCACAGATACGCAGTATTTT
TRBD1	TRBJ1-4	TRBV7-9	-	CASSPPGQGTNEKLFF	TGTGCCAGCAGCCCCCCGGGACAGGGTACTAATGAAAAACTGTTTTTT
-	TRBJ2-3	TRBV6-1	-	CASGVGGANTDTQYF	TGTGCCAGCGGGGTGGGGGGGGCCAACACAGATACGCAGTATTTT
-	TRBJ1-5	TRBV4-3	-	CASSQGTGANQPQHF	TGCGCCAGCAGCCAAGGAACGGGGGCCAATCAGCCCCAGCATTTT
-	TRBJ2-2	TRBV10-2	-	CASNTGELFF	TGCGCCAGCAACACCGGGGAGCTGTTTTTT
TRBD2	TRBJ2-7	TRBV19	-	CASSNSGGAYEQYF	TGTGCCAGTAGTAATAGCGGGGGGGCCTACGAGCAGTACTTC
-	TRBJ2-7	TRBV13	-	CASSSGGGYEQYF	TGTGCCAGCAGCTCTGGTGGGGGGTACGAGCAGTACTTC
-	TRBJ1-1	TRBV19	-	CASSNPLEGSTEAFF	TGTGCCAGTAGTAACCCGCTCGAGGGGAGCACTGAAGCTTTCTTT
-	TRBJ2-1	TRBV9	-	CASSVGDEQFF	TGTGCCAGCAGCGTAGGAGATGAGCAGTTCTTC
-	TRBJ2-2	TRBV7-6	-	CASSLRRDTGELFF	TGTGCCAGCAGCTTAAGAAGGGACACCGGGGAGCTGTTTTTT
-	TRBJ2-7	TRBV6-1	-	CASTGASYEQYF	TGTGCCAGCACGGGGGCCAGCTACGAGCAGTACTTC
-	TRBJ2-7	TRBV11-1	-	CASSLRNRVGEQYF	TGTGCCAGCAGCTTAAGAAACAGGGTAGGCGAGCAGTACTTC
-	TRBJ2-3	TRBV11-2	-	CASSLGSKPTDTQYF	TGTGCCAGCAGCTTAGGTAGTAAGCCCACAGATACGCAGTATTTT
-	TRBJ2-7	TRBV7-9	once	CASSLSSGTRATYEQYF	TGTGCCAGCAGCTTATCTTCCGGGACAAGGGCCACCTACGAGCAGTACTTC